Listed below are T cell receptor beta chains from one sample, sequenced in a study of naive and memory T cell subsets. MiXCR, applied by TCRdb to the UMI-ligation and nested PCR reads, yields one record per CDR3 protein. The sample has tens of thousands of distinct CDR3 sequences, about an eighth seen once. The sample consisted of effector memory CD4+ T cells from blood. The receptors derive from a human donor in good health. The CDR3 runs from the conserved cysteine through the conserved F or W. The order of the fields is V gene, clone size, J gene, D gene, CDR3 protein, CDR3 DNA. A D gene is named only where the DNA matches it firmly. Clone size is not always given. Where it is, it says once, few, many or a class for expanded clones.

v_gene: TRBV20-1; abundance: few; j_gene: TRBJ2-5; d_gene: TRBD1; CDR3aa: CSARGWTGDQTQYF; CDR3nt: TGCAGTGCTAGAGGGTGGACAGGCGATCAGACCCAGTACTTC
v_gene: TRBV12-3/TRBV12-4; abundance: many; j_gene: TRBJ1-6; d_gene: TRBD1; CDR3aa: CAVRDRNNSPLHF; CDR3nt: TGTGCCGTAAGGGACAGAAATAATTCACCCCTCCACTTT
v_gene: TRBV19; abundance: -; j_gene: TRBJ1-5; d_gene: -; CDR3aa: CASSMYPRNRGDQPQHF; CDR3nt: TGTGCCAGTAGTATGTATCCGCGAAATAGGGGTGATCAGCCCCAGCATTTT
v_gene: TRBV7-7; abundance: many; j_gene: TRBJ2-3; d_gene: -; CDR3aa: CASSRSPPDTQYF; CDR3nt: TGTGCCAGTTCGCGTAGCCCGCCAGATACGCAGTATTTT
v_gene: TRBV27; abundance: -; j_gene: TRBJ2-5; d_gene: -; CDR3aa: CASSTNRGYQETQYF; CDR3nt: TGTGCCAGCAGCACCAACCGCGGCTACCAAGAGACCCAGTACTTC
v_gene: TRBV7-3; abundance: many; j_gene: TRBJ2-7; d_gene: TRBD1; CDR3aa: CASSLSDRGGEQYF; CDR3nt: TGTGCCAGCAGCTTATCGGACAGGGGTGGGGAGCAGTACTTC
v_gene: TRBV10-3; abundance: many; j_gene: TRBJ2-7; d_gene: TRBD1; CDR3aa: CAISERSGQGYYEQYF; CDR3nt: TGTGCCATCAGTGAGAGATCCGGACAGGGGTACTACGAGCAGTACTTC
v_gene: TRBV6-1; abundance: few; j_gene: TRBJ2-7; d_gene: TRBD2; CDR3aa: CASSDPNSGRAGEQYF; CDR3nt: TGTGCCAGCAGTGATCCAAATAGCGGGAGGGCTGGAGAGCAGTACTTC
v_gene: TRBV20-1; abundance: -; j_gene: TRBJ2-7; d_gene: -; CDR3aa: CSARTQPISGGDRVFHEQYF; CDR3nt: TGCAGTGCTAGAACCCAACCGATCTCGGGGGGGGACAGGGTGTTCCACGAGCAGTACTTC
v_gene: TRBV20-1; abundance: -; j_gene: TRBJ1-1; d_gene: -; CDR3aa: CSADRQAAEAFF; CDR3nt: TGCAGTGCAGACCGACAGGCTGCTGAAGCTTTCTTT
v_gene: TRBV28; abundance: few; j_gene: TRBJ1-5; d_gene: TRBD1; CDR3aa: CASSGTGLNQPQHF; CDR3nt: TGTGCCAGCAGTGGGACAGGTCTCAATCAGCCCCAGCATTTT
v_gene: TRBV14; abundance: few; j_gene: TRBJ1-1; d_gene: -; CDR3aa: CASSQGGILFREDTEAFF; CDR3nt: TGTGCCAGCAGCCAAGGGGGTATTCTGTTCAGGGAAGACACTGAAGCTTTCTTT
v_gene: TRBV19; abundance: few; j_gene: TRBJ2-2; d_gene: TRBD2; CDR3aa: CASSIAKGLAGGKTGELFF; CDR3nt: TGTGCCAGTAGTATAGCCAAGGGACTAGCGGGAGGGAAAACCGGGGAGCTGTTTTTT